The present T cell receptor beta chain was sequenced within a study of CD8 T cells in ankylosing spondylitis. Study-wide results and limits: Disease-associated clones were reportedly significantly overrepresented in matched ankylosing spondylitis synovial fluid. Characteristic of ankylosing spondylitis blood, it appeared, was a TCR beta motif comprising roughly eight highly homologous variants. Disease-linked clones were found to be CD8+ and relatively rare in peripheral blood.

On this clonotype: Its specificity is not known.

A quantitative 5'-RACE method, one with molecular barcodes, was used to make TCR beta libraries. One entry per CDR3 protein, called by TCRdb with MiXCR from the 5' RACE reads. The sample has 800,000 to 900,000 distinct CDR3 sequences, roughly 10% seen once; the top ten hold 0.51%. The CDR3 consists of 13 residues. V was pared by 5 bases and J by 9 bases, with 16 bases between. This TCR was sampled from a male donor with ankylosing spondylitis. Sample: blood, either unsorted or a sorted T cell fraction (not recorded which). The chain is built from TRBV12-3 or TRBV12-4 and TRBJ1-1; D gene uncertain. The chain's CDR3 is CASSGGSRLKAFF. The CDR3 nucleotides read TGTGCCAGCAGTGGAGGGTCCAGATTGAAAGCTTTCTTT.